This is a list of T cell receptor beta chains from one sample in a study of human T cells and chemical hapten exposure. TCRdb passed the RACE reads through MiXCR, listing each CDR3 protein once. In the table there are about 77,000 distinct CDR3 sequences, around 9.3% of which are singletons. The sample comprised whole blood. The origin of the receptors is a female donor in good health. Some clones in this sample may be carry-over from other donors' samples. CDR3s include the opening cysteine and the closing phenylalanine or tryptophan. The order of the fields is CDR3 protein, CDR3 DNA, D gene, V gene, J gene, clone size. The D gene is left open where the match is weak. The listing skips clone size in some rows; elsewhere it reads once, few, many or a size class.

CASSGIDDGYGYTF	TGTGCCAGCAGTGGAATCGACGATGGCTATGGCTACACCTTC	NA	TRBV2	TRBJ1-2	few
CAISGGGRSTEAFF	TGTGCCATCAGTGGGGGAGGGAGAAGCACTGAAGCTTTCTTT	NA	TRBV10-3	TRBJ1-1	many
CASSPAYQGGYTF	TGTGCCAGCAGTCCGGCTTATCAGGGTGGCTACACCTTC	NA	TRBV6-2/TRBV6-3	TRBJ1-2	NA
CASSEDFLRQENYGYTF	TGTGCCAGCAGTGAAGACTTCCTTAGACAGGAAAACTATGGCTACACCTTC	NA	TRBV2	TRBJ1-2	many
CASSPQTGRSTGELFF	TGTGCCAGCAGCCCCCAGACAGGGAGGAGTACCGGGGAGCTGTTTTTT	NA	TRBV7-9	TRBJ2-2	NA
CASSSRQGVQPQHF	TGTGCCAGCAGCTCCCGGCAGGGGGTACAGCCCCAGCATTTT	TRBD1	TRBV7-2	TRBJ1-5	many
CASSFQTQETQYF	TGCGCCAGCAGCTTTCAAACACAAGAGACCCAGTACTTC	NA	TRBV5-1	TRBJ2-5	many
CASSPQGSNQPQHF	TGTGCCAGCAGCCCCCAGGGTAGCAATCAGCCCCAGCATTTT	NA	TRBV28	TRBJ1-5	many
CASSQEWLSGNTIYF	TGCGCCAGCAGCCAAGAGTGGCTGTCTGGAAACACCATATATTTT	NA	TRBV4-3	TRBJ1-3	few
CASSPVGQGRSEQYF	TGTGCCAGCTCACCCGTAGGACAGGGAAGATCCGAGCAGTACTTC	TRBD1	TRBV18	TRBJ2-7	many
CASSLENQETQYF	TGTGCCAGCAGCTTAGAAAACCAAGAGACCCAGTACTTC	NA	TRBV7-9	TRBJ2-5	few
CASRLHRGGTNEKLFF	TGTGCCAGCAGACTACACAGGGGTGGTACTAATGAAAAACTGTTTTTT	TRBD1	TRBV6-6	TRBJ1-4	NA
CASSGIISTDTQYF	TGTGCCAGCAGTGGGATAATTAGCACAGATACGCAGTATTTT	NA	TRBV2	TRBJ2-3	NA
CSARDRGNTGELFF	TGCAGTGCTAGAGACAGGGGAAATACCGGGGAGCTGTTTTTT	NA	TRBV20-1	TRBJ2-2	few
CASSLSVDSQSPYEQYF	TGTGCCAGCAGTTTGTCTGTTGACAGCCAAAGCCCCTACGAGCAGTACTTC	NA	TRBV12-3/TRBV12-4	TRBJ2-7	many
CASSLFGTGISGANVLTF	TGTGCCAGCAGCTTGTTCGGGACAGGGATCTCTGGGGCCAACGTCCTGACTTTC	TRBD1	TRBV7-3	TRBJ2-6	many
CASSVTDHGYTF	TGTGCCAGCAGCGTCACGGATCATGGCTACACCTTC	NA	TRBV7-9	TRBJ1-2	few
CATQGGYEQYF	TGTGCCACCCAAGGGGGGTACGAGCAGTACTTC	NA	TRBV2	TRBJ2-7	few
CASSSLGQGAKETQYF	TGTGCCAGCAGCTCCCTCGGGCAGGGGGCGAAAGAGACCCAGTACTTC	TRBD1	TRBV7-7	TRBJ2-5	NA
CASSYSAGVSSTDTQYF	TGTGCCAGCAGTTACTCGGCGGGGGTCTCTAGCACAGATACGCAGTATTTT	TRBD2	TRBV6-6	TRBJ2-3	NA
CATSDPSRVRAGELFF	TGTGCCACCAGTGATCCTTCGAGGGTTAGGGCCGGGGAGCTGTTTTTT	NA	TRBV24-1	TRBJ2-2	NA
CASILWSGGTDTQYF	TGTGCCAGCATCCTTTGGAGCGGGGGCACAGATACGCAGTATTTT	TRBD2	TRBV12-3/TRBV12-4	TRBJ2-3	many
CASSPDSVVEAFF	TGTGCCAGCAGTCCTGATTCAGTAGTTGAAGCTTTCTTT	NA	TRBV11-2	TRBJ1-1	many
CASSLAGVDTQYF	TGTGCCAGCAGCTTAGCGGGCGTAGATACGCAGTATTTT	NA	TRBV7-2	TRBJ2-3	few
CASSPLDGREDTQYF	TGTGCCAGCAGCCCCCTGGACGGACGGGAAGATACGCAGTATTTT	NA	TRBV11-2	TRBJ2-3	many
CAWSGGSTGVTEAFF	TGTGCCTGGTCGGGAGGTTCGACAGGGGTCACTGAAGCTTTCTTT	TRBD1	TRBV30	TRBJ1-1	many
CASSRGTGGVYEQYF	TGTGCCAGCAGCCGGGGGACAGGGGGCGTTTACGAGCAGTACTTC	TRBD1	TRBV3-1	TRBJ2-7	few
CASSLDRGGQPQHF	TGCGCCAGCAGCTTGGACAGGGGAGGTCAGCCCCAGCATTTT	TRBD1	TRBV5-1	TRBJ1-5	many
CSILRGSQPQHF	TGCAGTATACTTAGGGGCAGTCAGCCCCAGCATTTT	NA	TRBV20-1	TRBJ1-5	many
CASSSLWWPYEQYF	TGTGCCAGCAGTTCCCTCTGGTGGCCATACGAGCAGTACTTC	NA	TRBV27	TRBJ2-7	NA
CASSQMGRYTAGPVGNTEAFF	TGCGCCAGCAGCCAAATGGGACGATATACGGCAGGTCCGGTAGGAAACACTGAAGCTTTCTTT	NA	TRBV4-1	TRBJ1-1	few
CAISHSGLKVIDTQYF	TGTGCCATCAGTCATAGCGGGCTCAAGGTCATAGATACGCAGTATTTT	TRBD2	TRBV10-3	TRBJ2-3	many
CASSLEFETGLHF	TGTGCCAGCAGTTTAGAATTCGAGACAGGTCTCCACTTT	NA	TRBV12-3/TRBV12-4	TRBJ1-6	many
CASSKNEGQETQYF	TGTGCCAGCAGCAAGAACGAGGGGCAAGAGACCCAGTACTTC	NA	TRBV21-1	TRBJ2-5	many
CSARDAEQGALNTEAFF	TGCAGTGCTAGAGATGCGGAGCAGGGGGCCTTGAACACTGAAGCTTTCTTT	TRBD1	TRBV20-1	TRBJ1-1	NA
CASSLVPGEKLFF	TGTGCCAGCAGCTTAGTTCCCGGGGAAAAACTGTTTTTT	NA	TRBV7-2	TRBJ1-4	NA
CASTWDTSPEAFF	TGTGCCAGCACCTGGGATACAAGTCCTGAAGCTTTCTTT	NA	TRBV2	TRBJ1-1	many
CASSLGPDSFGGYEQYF	TGCGCCAGCAGCTTGGGCCCGGACTCCTTCGGCGGCTACGAGCAGTACTTC	NA	TRBV5-1	TRBJ2-7	few
CSARALRDPNSYEQYF	TGCAGTGCTAGAGCCCTTCGGGACCCCAACTCCTACGAGCAGTACTTC	NA	TRBV20-1	TRBJ2-7	many
CSVEISRGVSDTQYF	TGCAGCGTTGAGATTTCGCGGGGGGTTTCCGATACGCAGTATTTT	TRBD2	TRBV29-1	TRBJ2-3	few
CASSPRPGQGAYEQYF	TGCGCCAGCAGCCCGAGACCGGGACAGGGGGCCTACGAGCAGTACTTC	TRBD1	TRBV5-1	TRBJ2-7	NA
CASSYRTTSTGPNSPLHF	TGTGCCAGCAGTTACCGTACTACATCGACAGGGCCTAATTCACCCCTCCACTTT	TRBD1	TRBV6-5	TRBJ1-6	many
CASSKGTSGNNEQFF	TGTGCCAGCAGCAAGGGGACTAGCGGGAACAATGAGCAGTTCTTC	TRBD2	TRBV5-4	TRBJ2-1	NA
CASSWAGPPAGFF	TGTGCCAGCAGCTGGGCTGGACCCCCCGCTGGGTTCTTC	NA	TRBV6-2/TRBV6-3	TRBJ2-1	many
CASGFFGISTEAFF	TGTGCTAGTGGTTTCTTCGGGATTAGTACTGAAGCTTTCTTT	NA	TRBV12-5	TRBJ1-1	many
CASTMNVGNTEAFF	TGTGCCAGCACCATGAACGTAGGAAACACTGAAGCTTTCTTT	NA	TRBV6-2/TRBV6-3	TRBJ1-1	few
CAITRTGRLEETQYF	TGTGCCATCACTAGGACAGGGAGACTAGAGGAGACCCAGTACTTC	TRBD1	TRBV10-3	TRBJ2-5	many
CSARAAGTGWADTEAFF	TGCAGTGCTAGAGCCGCGGGGACAGGGTGGGCGGACACTGAAGCTTTCTTT	TRBD1	TRBV20-1	TRBJ1-1	many
CATSDPRPALAKNIQYF	TGTGCCACCAGTGATCCCCGGCCTGCTCTAGCCAAAAACATTCAGTACTTC	NA	TRBV24-1	TRBJ2-4	NA
CASSYRKLAKNIQYF	TGTGCCAGCAGTTACCGAAAACTAGCCAAAAACATTCAGTACTTC	NA	TRBV6-5	TRBJ2-4	few
CASSHRQGASLTPYEQYF	TGTGCCAGCAGCCACCGACAGGGGGCTAGCTTGACCCCGTACGAGCAGTACTTC	TRBD1	TRBV7-2	TRBJ2-7	medium-sized
CASSESGTGYDSNQPQHF	TGTGCCAGCAGTGAATCCGGGACAGGGTACGATAGCAATCAGCCCCAGCATTTT	TRBD1	TRBV25-1	TRBJ1-5	NA
CSVTGTGSTDTQYF	TGCAGCGTAACCGGGACAGGGAGCACAGATACGCAGTATTTT	TRBD1	TRBV29-1	TRBJ2-3	many
CSGQGFPEAFF	TGCAGCGGTCAAGGATTCCCTGAAGCTTTCTTT	NA	TRBV29-1	TRBJ1-1	NA
CSASRTSGGTDTQYF	TGCAGTGCTTCCAGGACTAGCGGGGGCACAGATACGCAGTATTTT	TRBD2	TRBV20-1	TRBJ2-3	NA